This entry lists 8 T cell receptor beta chains sequenced from one sample in a study of breast tumors, draining lymph nodes, adjacent tissues. TCRdb re-derived calls from the multiplex PCR reads in MiXCR, one entry per CDR3 protein. The sample comprises over 15,000 distinct CDR3 sequences, roughly 63% of which are singletons, and 15% to 25% rests with the top ten. The specimen sequenced was tumor-adjacent breast tissue. All receptors derive from a female donor with breast cancer. Some clones in this sample may be carry-over from other donors' samples.

This chain joins TRBV20-1 and TRBJ1-6; no clear D. Germline CDR1 is DFQATT and CDR2 is SNEGSKA (reference sequence). V was clipped by 3 bases and J by 2 bases, with 5 bases between them. This CDR3 is built from 13 residues. CDR3 in amino acids: CSARSAYNSPLHF. For the CDR3, the DNA is TGCAGTGCTAGGTCAGCCTATAATTCACCCCTCCACTTT.

Many counts were recorded for this clonotype. The rearrangement links TRBV6-1 to TRBJ2-5; D tentatively reads TRBD1 or TRBD2 (6 bases each). Trimming removed 1 base from V and 5 bases from J, with 17 bases in between. The CDR3 length is 16 residues. CDR1 is MNHNS, CDR2 SASEGT, per germline. The CDR3 nucleotides read TGTGCCAGCAGTGAAGAAGCGGGTGGGGGCGCGGAGACCCAGTACTTC. Amino acid sequence: CASSEEAGGGAETQYF.

This clonotype turned up a few times. The chain carries TRBV9 and TRBJ2-5, with 9 bases lining up with TRBD2. Germline V lookup: CDR1 SGDLS, CDR2 YYNGEE. This CDR3 comprises 14 residues. The V segment lost 4 bases and the J segment 5 bases; nucleotides outside the gene matches: 6. The CDR3 loop is CASSKAGGSETQYF. CDR3 sequence (DNA): TGTGCCAGCAGCAAGGCGGGGGGGAGTGAGACCCAGTACTTC.

The sample holds one count of this clonotype. The chain is built from TRBV19 and TRBJ1-5; no reliable D call. Per germline, CDR1 LNHDA and CDR2 SQIVND (reference sequence). The V end was cut by 3 bases, the J end by 2 bases, with 8 bases between. The CDR3 contains 14 residues. The CDR3 nucleotides read TGTGCCAGTAGTATTCAGGCTGGCAATCAGCCCCAGCATTTT. Translating it yields CASSIQAGNQPQHF.

On this clonotype itself: No conserved phenylalanine or tryptophan ends this CDR3, so it is likely a read error. It is unclear where the CDR3 begins or ends on the DNA, so no DNA is shown, and the CDR3 is as TCRdb lists it. This chain joins TRBV24-1 and TRBJ2-5; the table gives TRBD1 as D, unverified against the DNA. Germline V gene sequence: CDR1 KGHDR, CDR2 SFDVKD. With termini counted, the CDR3 has 16 amino acids. CDR3 in amino acids: CATSDGAGVWQRPKSS.

This clonotype was seen only a few times. The rearrangement joins TRBV24-1 to TRBJ2-1, with 12 bases matching TRBD1. V lost 12 bases, J lost 10 bases, and 12 bases stayed unmatched. Germline assignment: CDR1 KGHDR and CDR2 SFDVKD. CDR3 length: 14 residues. CDR3 coding DNA: TGTGCCGCCGTCCGGGGACAGGGGGCTGAGGAGCAGTTCTTC. It yields the protein CAAVRGQGAEEQFF.

This chain joins TRBV12-3 or TRBV12-4 and TRBJ2-7; D is undetermined. The CDR3 has 12 residues. The V end was cut by 3 bases, the J end by 2 bases, with 5 bases between. The chain's CDR3 is CASSFFAYEQYF. The CDR3, as DNA: TGTGCCAGCAGTTTTTTTGCCTACGAGCAGTACTTC.

This clonotype occurred many times. The gene calls are TRBV18 and TRBJ2-2; 7 bases align to TRBD1. With V trimmed by 2 bases and J by 3 bases, 3 bases remained unmatched. Germline assignment: CDR1 KGHSH and CDR2 LQKENI. The CDR3 runs to 15 residues. CDR3 amino acids: CASSPNTGDTGELFF. CDR3 DNA sequence: TGTGCCAGCTCACCAAACACAGGGGACACCGGGGAGCTGTTTTTT.